The 27 T cell receptor beta chains below all came from one sample that was sequenced in a study of blood T cell repertoires in COVID-19. Method: immunoSEQ multiplex PCR; TCRdb's copy keeps in-frame clones and lacks some. This sample has 300,000 or so clones; roughly 90% occur once, and the top ten carry 2.6%. Sequencing used PBMCs or T cells enriched from blood (not recorded which). The receptors originated from a man between 60 and 75 years old who had recovered from COVID-19.

CDR3 in amino acids: CASSLYRGLREQYF. The CDR3 DNA is TGTGCCAGCAGTTTATACAGGGGTCTACGCGAGCAGTACTTC. This rearrangement joins TRBV28 to TRBJ2-7; 7 bases are shared with TRBD1. The CDR3 covers 14 residues. Trimming took 1 base from V and 6 from J; bases not matched to a gene: 6. Looked up from germline, CDR1 is MDHEN and CDR2 is SYDVKM.

The genes are TRBV7-2 and TRBJ1-1; D is perhaps TRBD1 (5 bases). CDR1 SGHTA and CDR2 FQGNSA come from the germline V gene. Trimming pared 5 bases from V and 5 bases from J, leaving 12 bases between. The CDR3 sequence is 13 residues long. This chain's CDR3 is CASSAQGQTEAFF. In nucleotides, the CDR3 is TGTGCCAGCAGCGCCCAGGGTCAAACTGAAGCTTTCTTT.

The chain has TRBV29-1 and TRBJ1-2; 11 bases are shared with TRBD1. V lost 3 bases and J lost 4; bases outside the gene matches: 7. The CDR3 extends over 15 amino acids. Germline lookup yields CDR1 SQVTM and CDR2 ANQGSEA. CDR3: CSVDPLGQGAYGYTF. CDR3 coding DNA: TGCAGCGTTGATCCCCTCGGACAGGGGGCCTATGGCTACACCTTC.

In DNA form, the CDR3 reads TGTGCCAGCAGGACAGGGGGACCCCTTTACAATGAGCAGTTCTTC. Its protein product is CASRTGGPLYNEQFF. This rearrangement joins TRBV27 to TRBJ2-1; 9 bases fit TRBD1. Germline V CDR1 and CDR2: MNHEY, SMNVEV (reference sequence). The V gene end was trimmed by 6 bases and the J gene end by 4 bases; junction bases not matched to a gene: 7. This CDR3 spans 15 amino acids.

The gene calls are TRBV5-1 and TRBJ2-5; TRBD2 aligns across 9 bases. Germline lookup yields CDR1 SGHRS and CDR2 YFSETQ. The CDR3 totals 15 residues. With V trimmed by 0 bases and J by 5 bases, 5 bases remained unmatched. CDR3 DNA sequence: TGCGCCAGCAGCTTGGGAGCGGGGGGAGGTGAGACCCAGTACTTC. This codes for CASSLGAGGGETQYF.

The V and J genes are TRBV5-1 and TRBJ2-1; D is possibly TRBD2 (5 bases). The CDR3 contains 13 residues. V lost 0 bases to trimming and J lost 5 bases, with 6 bases between them. Germline CDR1 SGHRS, CDR2 YFSETQ. As DNA, the CDR3 is TGCGCCAGCAGCTTGGCCGGGGACAATGAGCAGTTCTTC. It codes for CASSLAGDNEQFF.

J is TRBJ1-6 and V is TRBV5-1; D possibly corresponds to TRBD1 (6 bases). The CDR3 has 14 amino acids. The V end was cut by 0 bases, the J end by 7 bases, with 8 bases between. From germline, CDR1 is SGHRS and CDR2 YFSETQ. CDR3 nucleotide sequence: TGCGCCAGCAGCTTGGCAGGGGCCAATTCACCCCTCCACTTT. This sequence encodes CASSLAGANSPLHF.

The genes are TRBV7-2 and TRBJ1-2; 7 bases map to TRBD1. Germline V CDR1 and CDR2: SGHTA, FQGNSA. The V and J ends lost 4 bases and 7 bases, in that order; junction bases with no gene match: 9. This CDR3 region has 14 residues. CDR3 coding DNA: TGTGCCAGCAGCTACAAAACAGGGGCGGGTGGCTACACCTTC. This sequence encodes CASSYKTGAGGYTF.

J is TRBJ2-7 and V is TRBV6-5, with D possibly being TRBD1 (7 bases). V was cut by 0 bases and J by 4 bases, with 16 bases left in between. This CDR3 has 16 residues. CDR1 is MNHEY, CDR2 SVGAGI, per germline. CDR3 coding DNA: TGTGCCAGCAGTTACTCTGCGGGGACAGTCGTATACGAGCAGTACTTC. It yields the protein CASSYSAGTVVYEQYF.

The sample holds one count of this clone. V usage is TRBV7-8 and J usage is TRBJ2-2; 10 bases align to TRBD1. Germline V gives CDR1 SGHVS, CDR2 FQNEAQ. Unmatched junction bases numbered 7, after V lost 5 bases and J lost 4 bases. There are 16 residues in the CDR3. Here the CDR3 DNA reads TGTGCCAGCAGCCCACAAGGACAGGGGGGCACCGGGGAGCTGTTTTTT. Translation gives CASSPQGQGGTGELFF. The full variable domain, its missing parts supplied by reference TRBV7-8 and TRBJ2-2, is GAGVSQSPRYKVAKRGQDVALRCDPISGHVSLFWYQQALGQGPEFLTYFQNEAQLDKSGLPSDRFFAERPEGSVSTLKIQRTQQEDSAVYLCASSPQGQGGTGELFFGEGSRLTVL.

The V and J genes are TRBV15 and TRBJ2-7; a weak D match, TRBD2 (7 bases). Trimming took off 1 base at V and 4 bases at J, with 17 bases between the two ends. Looked up from germline, CDR1 is LNHNV and CDR2 is YYDKDF (reference sequence). This CDR3 has 16 amino acids. The CDR3 DNA sequence: TGTGCCACCAGCAGAGCGGGGGGCAGGGGTAGTTACGAGCAGTACTTC. It codes for CATSRAGGRGSYEQYF. Based on the CDR3 plus reference TRBV15 and TRBJ2-7, the full variable domain is DAMVIQNPRYQVTQFGKPVTLSCSQTLNHNVMYWYQQKSSQAPKLLFHYYDKDFNNEADTPDNFQSRRPNTSFCFLDIRSPGLGDTAMYLCATSRAGGRGSYEQYFGPGTRLTVT.

The chain joins TRBV9 to TRBJ2-7, with 9 bases that match TRBD1. Trimming removed 4 bases from V and 1 base from J; junction bases left unmatched: 9. Per the germline V gene, CDR1 is SGDLS and CDR2 is YYNGEE. This CDR3 has 16 amino acids. The CDR3 here is CASSQSPGQGSYEQYF. In DNA, the CDR3 is TGTGCCAGCAGCCAATCACCGGGACAGGGATCCTACGAGCAGTACTTC. The full variable domain, with the rest looked up from reference TRBV9 and TRBJ2-7, is DSGVTQTPKHLITATGQRVTLRCSPRSGDLSVYWYQQSLDQGLQFLIQYYNGEERAKGNILERFSAQQFPDLHSELNLSSLELGDSALYFCASSQSPGQGSYEQYFGPGTRLTVT.

This clone appeared a single time. The gene calls are TRBV2 and TRBJ1-5; 8 nucleotides align to TRBD1. The CDR3 is 14 amino acids. After removal of 6 bases from V and 6 bases from J, the junction contained 7 bases not matched to a gene. Per the germline V gene, CDR1 is SNHLY and CDR2 is FYNNEI. The CDR3 region has the DNA TGTGCCAGCAGCGCACAGGGGGATCGTCAGCCCCAGCATTTT. The encoded protein is CASSAQGDRQPQHF.

The sample holds a few counts of this clone. The V call is TRBV5-1, the J call TRBJ2-2; weak D call: TRBD2 (6 bases). The ends were cut back, 7 bases at V and 7 bases at J, with 11 bases in the middle. The germline CDR1 and CDR2 sequences are SGHRS and YFSETQ. This CDR3 comprises 12 residues. The CDR3 protein is CASGREGGELFF. DNA of the CDR3: TGCGCCAGCGGGCGGGAAGGCGGGGAGCTGTTTTTT.

As for this clone: This CDR3 is also generated by other DNA sequences in the sample. This chain connects TRBV5-1 to TRBJ2-5; D gene unclear. Trimming removed 0 bases at V and 3 bases at J, with 6 bases between. The CDR3 is made up of 13 amino acids. Germline V CDR1 and CDR2: SGHRS, YFSETQ. CDR3 sequence (DNA): TGCGCCAGCAGCTTGGTAGTAAAAGAGACCCAGTACTTC. It encodes CASSLVVKETQYF. Full variable domain (missing parts from reference TRBV5-1 and TRBJ2-5): KAGVTQTPRYLIKTRGQQVTLSCSPISGHRSVSWYQQTPGQGLQFLFEYFSETQRNKGNFPGRFSGRQFSNSRSEMNVSTLELGDSALYLCASSLVVKETQYFGPGTRLLVL.

J is TRBJ2-3 and V is TRBV7-8; 7 bases align to TRBD1. The CDR3 loop spans 16 amino acids. Trimming at V came to 1 base and at J to 5 bases, leaving 9 bases not matched to a gene. Germline V gene data show CDR1 as SGHVS and CDR2 as FQNEAQ. The CDR3 reads CASSLGRRGRVDTQYF. CDR3 bases: TGTGCCAGCAGCTTAGGTCGCAGGGGGAGAGTAGATACGCAGTATTTT.

The V and J genes are TRBV4-2 and TRBJ1-6; 11 bases line up with TRBD1. The germline V gene encodes CDR1 LGHNA and CDR2 YNFKEQ. The junction had 14 bases not matched to a gene; V was cut back by 0 bases and J by 10 bases. The CDR3 consists of 19 residues. The CDR3 DNA follows: TGTGCCAGCAGCCAAGATTTGGGACAGGGGGAGGGGAAAGGGTCACCCCTCCACTTT. This codes for CASSQDLGQGEGKGSPLHF.

The chain links TRBV9 to TRBJ2-3; 7 bases are a match to TRBD2. This CDR3 is 17 amino acids long. Germline assignment: CDR1 SGDLS and CDR2 YYNGEE. Losses at the gene ends were 4 bases for V and 3 bases for J; bases not matched to a gene: 14. CDR3 nucleotides: TGTGCCAGCAGCCCCCGACGACTAGCTTATGGGACAGATACGCAGTATTTT. Translated: CASSPRRLAYGTDTQYF. The whole variable domain, remainder taken from reference TRBV9 and TRBJ2-3, is DSGVTQTPKHLITATGQRVTLRCSPRSGDLSVYWYQQSLDQGLQFLIQYYNGEERAKGNILERFSAQQFPDLHSELNLSSLELGDSALYFCASSPRRLAYGTDTQYFGPGTRLTVL.

CDR3 nucleotide sequence: TGTGCCAGCAGTCAGGGACGTGGGGGGTATGGCTACACCTTC. Protein sequence: CASSQGRGGYGYTF. The chain is built from TRBV6-5 and TRBJ1-2, with D perhaps TRBD1 (5 bases). Germline assignment: CDR1 MNHEY and CDR2 SVGAGI. This CDR3 is 14 amino acids long. V shed 5 bases and J shed 5 bases, with 15 bases lying between them.

This clone was picked up a small number of times. V gene TRBV9 combines with J gene TRBJ2-7; perhaps TRBD2 as D (6 bases). CDR1 is SGDLS, CDR2 YYNGEE, per germline. Trimming pared 3 bases from V and 6 bases from J, leaving 16 bases between. The CDR3 has 14 amino acids. Here the CDR3 DNA reads TGTGCCAGCAGCGAGGGGCTAGCGTGGGTCGAGCAGTACTTC. Its protein product is CASSEGLAWVEQYF.

The rearrangement uses TRBV5-1 and TRBJ1-5; no firm D call. The ends were cut back, 0 bases at V and 2 bases at J, with 6 bases in the middle. The CDR3 length is 14 residues. CDR1 is SGHRS, CDR2 YFSETQ, per germline. CDR3 loop: CASSLELGNQPQHF. Written as DNA, the CDR3 is TGCGCCAGCAGCTTGGAACTGGGCAATCAGCCCCAGCATTTT.

V is TRBV5-1 and J is TRBJ2-2; tentative D call: TRBD1 (5 bases). CDR3 length: 14 residues. Germline values: CDR1 SGHRS, CDR2 YFSETQ. The ends were cut back, 2 bases at V and 4 bases at J, with 9 bases in the middle. CDR3 bases: TGCGCCAGCAGCTTACCGACAGTCACCGGGGAGCTGTTTTTT. As protein: CASSLPTVTGELFF.

V usage is TRBV14 and J usage is TRBJ1-1; a possible D gene is TRBD1 (5 bases). Trimming stripped 4 bases from V and 1 base from J, with 7 bases between. The CDR3 contains 13 residues. Germline V gene sequence: CDR1 SGHDN, CDR2 FVKESK. The CDR3 DNA reads TGTGCCAGCAGCCGTCAGGGGAACACTGAAGCTTTCTTT. Encoded protein: CASSRQGNTEAFF.

The CDR3 DNA reads TGTGCCAGCAGTTCCCTTGGGGGGTCCATACCCTACGAGCAGTACTTC. This translates into CASSSLGGSIPYEQYF. The V call is TRBV6-6, the J call TRBJ2-7, with D perhaps TRBD2 (6 bases). This CDR3 spans 16 amino acids. Looked up from germline, CDR1 is MNHNY and CDR2 is SVGAGI (reference sequence). V dropped 4 bases and J dropped 2 bases, with 18 bases sitting between them.

The chain uses TRBV11-3 and TRBJ1-5; D remains unclear. The length of the CDR3 is 15 residues. Trimming removed 3 bases from V and 1 base from J, with 10 bases in between. CDR1 and CDR2 (germline): SGHNT, YENEEA. In DNA, the CDR3 is TGTGCCAGCAGCTTCAACGGGTTGAGCAATCAGCCCCAGCATTTT. Residues: CASSFNGLSNQPQHF.

The chain couples TRBV5-6 to TRBJ2-6, with 11 positions matching TRBD1. The CDR3 has 19 amino acids. With 2 bases clipped from V and 2 bases from J, the junction kept 9 bases outside the gene matches. The germline CDR1 and CDR2 sequences are SGHDT and YYEEEE. CDR3 residues: CASSFRDRGGGAGANVLTF. In DNA, the CDR3 is TGTGCCAGCAGCTTCCGGGACAGGGGGGGCGGTGCTGGGGCCAACGTCCTGACTTTC.

The chain has TRBV5-1 and TRBJ1-3; TRBD1 is a possible D gene (5 bases). Germline CDR1 and CDR2: SGHRS and YFSETQ. Trimming shortened V by 3 bases and J by 1 base, and 20 bases separated the two germline ends. The CDR3 has 18 amino acids. CDR3 in DNA: TGCGCCAGCAGCTCGCCTCAGACAGCGACTAGTTCTGGAAACACCATATATTTT. Amino acid sequence: CASSSPQTATSSGNTIYF. Supplemented by reference TRBV5-1 and TRBJ1-3, the full variable domain reads KAGVTQTPRYLIKTRGQQVTLSCSPISGHRSVSWYQQTPGQGLQFLFEYFSETQRNKGNFPGRFSGRQFSNSRSEMNVSTLELGDSALYLCASSSPQTATSSGNTIYFGEGSWLTVV.